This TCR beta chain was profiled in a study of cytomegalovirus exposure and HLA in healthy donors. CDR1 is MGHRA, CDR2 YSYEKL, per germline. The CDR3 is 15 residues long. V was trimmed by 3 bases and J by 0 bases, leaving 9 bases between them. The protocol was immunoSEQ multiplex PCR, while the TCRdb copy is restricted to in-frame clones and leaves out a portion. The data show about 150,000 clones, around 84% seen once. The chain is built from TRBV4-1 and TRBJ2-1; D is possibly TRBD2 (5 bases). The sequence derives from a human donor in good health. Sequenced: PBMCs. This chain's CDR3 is CASSQSGSSYNEQFF. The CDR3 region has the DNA TGCGCCAGCAGCCAGAGCGGCAGCTCCTACAATGAGCAGTTCTTC.